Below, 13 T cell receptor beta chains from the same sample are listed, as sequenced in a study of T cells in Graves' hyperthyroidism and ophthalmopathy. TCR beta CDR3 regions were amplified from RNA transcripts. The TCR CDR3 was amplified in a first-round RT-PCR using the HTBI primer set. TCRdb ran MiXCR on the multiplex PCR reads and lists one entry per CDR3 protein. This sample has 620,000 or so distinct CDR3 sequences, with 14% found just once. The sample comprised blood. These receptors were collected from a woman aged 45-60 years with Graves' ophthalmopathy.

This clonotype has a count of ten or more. The CDR3 protein is CASSLSGLTETQYF. As DNA, the CDR3 is TGTGCCAGCAGTTTAAGCGGCTTGACGGAGACCCAGTACTTC. The chain links TRBV28 to TRBJ2-5; possible D gene TRBD2, 5 bases. V gave up 2 bases and J gave up 5 bases, with 12 bases separating them. The V gene's germline CDR1 is MDHEN and CDR2 SYDVKM. This CDR3 spans 14 amino acids.

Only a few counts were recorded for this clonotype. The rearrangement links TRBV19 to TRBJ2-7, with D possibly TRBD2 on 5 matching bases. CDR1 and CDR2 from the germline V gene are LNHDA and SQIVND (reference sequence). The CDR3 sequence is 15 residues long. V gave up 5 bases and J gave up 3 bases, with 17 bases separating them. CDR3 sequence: CASSFGTGEYYEQYF. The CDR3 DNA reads TGTGCCAGTAGTTTCGGCACCGGGGAATACTACGAGCAGTACTTC.

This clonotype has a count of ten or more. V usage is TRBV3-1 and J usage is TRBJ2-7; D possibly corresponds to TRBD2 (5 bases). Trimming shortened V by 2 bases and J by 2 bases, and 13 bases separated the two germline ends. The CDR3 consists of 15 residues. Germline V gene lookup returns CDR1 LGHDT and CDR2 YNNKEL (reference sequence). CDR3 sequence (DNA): TGTGCCAGCAGCCAATCGGTCGGGATAACCTACGAGCAGTACTTC. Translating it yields CASSQSVGITYEQYF.

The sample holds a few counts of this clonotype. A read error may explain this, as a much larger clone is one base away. This CDR3 is CASTTGAYQETQYF. The DNA of the CDR3 is TGTGCCAGCACCACAGGGGCATACCAAGAGACCCAGTACTTC. The chain employs TRBV12-3 or TRBV12-4 and TRBJ2-5; TRBD1 matches 7 bases. V shed 7 bases, J shed 0 bases, and the junction held 5 bases outside the gene matches. This CDR3 is built from 14 residues.

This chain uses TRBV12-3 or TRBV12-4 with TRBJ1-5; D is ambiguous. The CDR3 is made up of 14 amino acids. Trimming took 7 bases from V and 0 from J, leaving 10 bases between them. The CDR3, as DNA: TGTGCCAGCACCCCCTGGGGTAGCAATCAGCCCCAGCATTTT. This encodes CASTPWGSNQPQHF.

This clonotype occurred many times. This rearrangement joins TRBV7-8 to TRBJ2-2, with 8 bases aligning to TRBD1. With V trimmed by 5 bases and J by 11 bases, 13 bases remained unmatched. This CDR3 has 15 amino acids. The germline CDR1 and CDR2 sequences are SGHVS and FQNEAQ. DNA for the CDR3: TGTGCCAGCAGCGGACAGGGTGTCTTTGGCGGCGAGCTGTTTTTT. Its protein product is CASSGQGVFGGELFF.

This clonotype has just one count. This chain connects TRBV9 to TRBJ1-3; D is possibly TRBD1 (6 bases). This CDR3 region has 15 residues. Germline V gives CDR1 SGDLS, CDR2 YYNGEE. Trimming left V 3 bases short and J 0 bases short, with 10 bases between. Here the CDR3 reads CASSARDISGNTIYF. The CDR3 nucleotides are TGTGCCAGCAGCGCCCGGGACATCTCTGGAAACACCATATATTTT.

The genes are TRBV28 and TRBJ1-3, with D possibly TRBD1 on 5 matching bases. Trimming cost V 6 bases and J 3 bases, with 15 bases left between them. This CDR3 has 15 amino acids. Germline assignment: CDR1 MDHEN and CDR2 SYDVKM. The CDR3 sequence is CASRKQAGIGNTIYF. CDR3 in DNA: TGTGCCAGCAGGAAACAGGCCGGCATTGGAAACACCATATATTTT.

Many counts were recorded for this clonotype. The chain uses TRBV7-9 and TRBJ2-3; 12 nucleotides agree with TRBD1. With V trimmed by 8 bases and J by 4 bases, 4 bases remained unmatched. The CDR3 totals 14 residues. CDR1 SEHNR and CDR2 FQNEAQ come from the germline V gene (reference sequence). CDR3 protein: CASDRDRGPDTQYF. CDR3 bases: TGTGCCAGCGACCGGGACAGGGGGCCAGATACGCAGTATTTT.

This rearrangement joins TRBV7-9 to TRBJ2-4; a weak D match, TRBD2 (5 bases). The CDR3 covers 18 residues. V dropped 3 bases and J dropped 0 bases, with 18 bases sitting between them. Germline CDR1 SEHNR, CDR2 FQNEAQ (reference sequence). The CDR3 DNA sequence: TGTGCCAGCAGCTTTTTCGCGGGCTCCACACTAGCCAAAAACATTCAGTACTTC. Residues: CASSFFAGSTLAKNIQYF.

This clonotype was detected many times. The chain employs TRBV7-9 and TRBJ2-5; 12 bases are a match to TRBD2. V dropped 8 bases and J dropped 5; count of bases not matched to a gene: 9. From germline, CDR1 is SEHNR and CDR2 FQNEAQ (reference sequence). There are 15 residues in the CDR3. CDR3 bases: TGTGCCAGCGAAAATGGACTAGCGGGACCCGAGACCCAGTACTTC. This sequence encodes CASENGLAGPETQYF. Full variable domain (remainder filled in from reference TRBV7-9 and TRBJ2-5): DTGVSQNPRHKITKRGQNVTFRCDPISEHNRLYWYRQTLGQGPEFLTYFQNEAQLEKSRLLSDRFSAERPKGSFSTLEIQRTEQGDSAMYLCASENGLAGPETQYFGPGTRLLVL.

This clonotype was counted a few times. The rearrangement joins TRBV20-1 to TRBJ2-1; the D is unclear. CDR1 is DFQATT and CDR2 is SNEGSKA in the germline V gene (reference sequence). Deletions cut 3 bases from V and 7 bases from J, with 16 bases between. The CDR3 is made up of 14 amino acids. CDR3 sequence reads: CSARSSRTFNEQFF. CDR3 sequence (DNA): TGCAGTGCTAGGTCGTCTAGAACGTTTAATGAGCAGTTCTTC.

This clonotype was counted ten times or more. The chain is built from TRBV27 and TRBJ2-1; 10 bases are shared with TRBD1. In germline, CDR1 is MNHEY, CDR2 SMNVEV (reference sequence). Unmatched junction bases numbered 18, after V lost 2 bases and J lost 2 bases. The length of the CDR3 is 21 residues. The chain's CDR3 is CASSLAAPGQGYTQAYNEQFF. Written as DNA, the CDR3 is TGTGCCAGCAGTTTAGCCGCCCCGGGACAGGGGTATACTCAGGCCTACAATGAGCAGTTCTTC.